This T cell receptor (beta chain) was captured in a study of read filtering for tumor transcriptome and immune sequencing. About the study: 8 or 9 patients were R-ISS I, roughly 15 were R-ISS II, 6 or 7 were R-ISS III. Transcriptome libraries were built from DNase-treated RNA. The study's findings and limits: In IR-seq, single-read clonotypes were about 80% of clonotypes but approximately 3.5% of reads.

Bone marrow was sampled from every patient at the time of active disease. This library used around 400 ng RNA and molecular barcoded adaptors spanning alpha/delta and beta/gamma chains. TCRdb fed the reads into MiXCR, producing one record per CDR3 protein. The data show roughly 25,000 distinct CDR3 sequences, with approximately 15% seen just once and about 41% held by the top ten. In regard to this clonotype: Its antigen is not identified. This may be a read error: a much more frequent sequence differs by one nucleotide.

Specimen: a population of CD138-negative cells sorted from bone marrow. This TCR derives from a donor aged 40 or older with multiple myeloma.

The CDR3 DNA follows: TGTGCCAGCAGCGTAGCTGTGCTCAGAGGAAACACCGGGGAGCTGTTTTTT. Translated: CASSVAVLRGNTGELFF. The V gene is TRBV9, the J gene TRBJ2-2; D gene ambiguous. V lost 0 bases and J 2 bases, leaving 14 bases between the germline ends. CDR3 length: 17 amino acids. CDR1 is SGDLS, CDR2 YYNGEE, per germline.